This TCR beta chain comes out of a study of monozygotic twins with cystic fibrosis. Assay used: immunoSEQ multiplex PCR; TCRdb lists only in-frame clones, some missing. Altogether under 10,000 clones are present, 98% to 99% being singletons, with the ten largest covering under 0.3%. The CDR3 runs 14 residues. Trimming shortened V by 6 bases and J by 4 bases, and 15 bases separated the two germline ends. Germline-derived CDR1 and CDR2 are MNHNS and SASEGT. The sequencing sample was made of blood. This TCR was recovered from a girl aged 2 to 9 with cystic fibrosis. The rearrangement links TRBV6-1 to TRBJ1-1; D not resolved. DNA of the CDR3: TGTGCCAGCAGACCCCAGTTTTCGGGCACTGAAGCTTTCTTT. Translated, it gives CASRPQFSGTEAFF.